This section outlines one T cell receptor (beta chain) sequence together with its context. This entry belongs to a study of blood T cells in healthy people across ages. V gave up 7 bases and J gave up 6 bases, with 15 bases separating them. This CDR3 contains 14 residues. Germline CDR1 and CDR2: SGHDN and FVKESK. The use of a sample-barcoded 5' primer and a J-beta primer mix characterized a second PCR of about 7 to 12 cycles. TCRdb ran MiXCR on the 5' RACE reads and lists one entry per CDR3 protein. The table has around 800,000 distinct CDR3 sequences, about 53% seen once; the top ten hold approximately 40%. Individuals who donated were healthy Caucasians from Russia aged roughly 6 to 90. Roughly 10 milliliters of peripheral blood were drawn from each donor.

What was sequenced was blood. This sequence originates from a man at least 80 years old in good health. J is TRBJ1-4 and V is TRBV14, with D unclear. For the CDR3, the DNA is TGTGCCAGCACCATGCCCGGGGAGGATGAAAAACTGTTTTTT. Its translation is CASTMPGEDEKLFF.